The 23 T cell receptor beta chains in this list originate from one sample, sequenced in a study of lymphopenia after photon versus proton radiotherapy. Generated by immunoSEQ multiplex PCR, the TCRdb table keeps only in-frame clones and is missing some. This sample yields 65,000 to 70,000 clones, of which just over 90% are seen a single time; around 2.6% belongs to the top ten. The sequenced sample was peripheral blood, obtained from a patient treated with photon-based radiotherapy. These receptor sequences come from a woman aged 70-85 years with pancreatic cancer.

The chain has TRBV18 and TRBJ2-2; D ambiguous. V lost 0 bases, J lost 5 bases, and 13 bases lay in between. The CDR3 runs 16 residues. Germline CDR1 and CDR2: KGHSH and LQKENI. The CDR3 is CASSPPVSGVTGELFF. DNA of the CDR3: TGTGCCAGCTCACCACCAGTTTCTGGGGTAACCGGGGAGCTGTTTTTT.

The rearrangement uses TRBV5-1 and TRBJ2-6; TRBD1 matches 7 bases. Germline CDR1 SGHRS, CDR2 YFSETQ. Unmatched junction bases numbered 12, after V lost 4 bases and J lost 2 bases. The CDR3 loop spans 18 amino acids. The CDR3 is CASSPSATTGTGANVLTF. The DNA of the CDR3 is TGCGCCAGCAGCCCGAGCGCAACGACAGGGACTGGGGCCAACGTCCTGACTTTC. The entire variable domain, with the rest obtained from reference TRBV5-1 and TRBJ2-6, is as follows: KAGVTQTPRYLIKTRGQQVTLSCSPISGHRSVSWYQQTPGQGLQFLFEYFSETQRNKGNFPGRFSGRQFSNSRSEMNVSTLELGDSALYLCASSPSATTGTGANVLTFGAGSRLTVL.

V is TRBV28 and J is TRBJ2-1; D remains unclear. Germline CDR1 is MDHEN and CDR2 is SYDVKM. The CDR3 length is 15 residues. The V end lost 4 bases, the J end lost 0 bases, and 10 bases lay between the germline ends. Here the CDR3 reads CASSSAPSSYNEQFF. For the CDR3, the DNA is TGTGCCAGCAGTTCGGCGCCCAGCTCCTACAATGAGCAGTTCTTC. Supplemented by reference TRBV28 and TRBJ2-1, the full variable domain reads DVKVTQSSRYLVKRTGEKVFLECVQDMDHENMFWYRQDPGLGLRLIYFSYDVKMKEKGDIPEGYSVSREKKERFSLILESASTNQTSMYLCASSSAPSSYNEQFFGPGTRLTVL.

The V call is TRBV2, the J call TRBJ2-5, with 9 bases fitting TRBD2. Germline V gene data show CDR1 as SNHLY and CDR2 as FYNNEI. V lost 4 bases, J lost 5 bases, and 5 bases stayed unmatched. This CDR3 region has 14 residues. In DNA, the CDR3 is TGTGCCAGCAGTGGCGGGAGGGCCGAGGAGACCCAGTACTTC. It codes for CASSGGRAEETQYF.

The rearrangement links TRBV4-3 to TRBJ2-7; 7 nucleotides align to TRBD1. With 3 bases clipped from V and 2 bases from J, the junction kept 7 bases outside the gene matches. Germline loops: CDR1 LGHNA, CDR2 YSLEER. The CDR3 sequence is 15 residues long. The CDR3 reads CASSQMTGKAYEQYF. The DNA for the CDR3 is TGCGCCAGCAGCCAGATGACAGGGAAGGCCTACGAGCAGTACTTC.

The chain combines TRBV12-5 with TRBJ1-1; D perhaps matches TRBD1 (5 bases). CDR1 LGHNT and CDR2 FRNRAP come from the germline V gene. The CDR3 is made up of 14 amino acids. V was pared by 6 bases and J by 0 bases, with 11 bases between. As DNA, the CDR3 is TGTGCTAGTGGCCCTGGGGGGGTGAACACTGAAGCTTTCTTT. Its protein is CASGPGGVNTEAFF.

The chain uses TRBV19 and TRBJ2-2; TRBD1 matches at 8 bases. From germline, CDR1 is LNHDA and CDR2 SQIVND (reference sequence). The junction had 7 bases not matched to a gene; V was cut back by 4 bases and J by 6 bases. This CDR3 has 15 amino acids. The CDR3 coding sequence is TGTGCCAGTAGTAGAGGACAGGGAATTGCCGGGGAGCTGTTTTTT. Protein product: CASSRGQGIAGELFF.

This chain uses TRBV29-1 with TRBJ2-7; 10 bases are a match to TRBD2. The V gene end was trimmed by 4 bases and the J gene end by 4 bases; junction bases not matched to a gene: 7. CDR3 size: 14 residues. Germline CDR1 SQVTM, CDR2 ANQGSEA. CDR3 residues: CSVGLSGRVYEQYF. The CDR3 DNA reads TGCAGCGTTGGGTTAAGCGGGAGGGTTTACGAGCAGTACTTC.

The CDR3 is CASSFTGIGWMFF. CDR3 nucleotide sequence: TGTGCCAGCAGCTTTACAGGGATCGGCTGGATGTTTTTT. The chain links TRBV7-9 to TRBJ2-2; TRBD1 is a possible D gene (6 bases). The CDR3 is made up of 13 amino acids. V was trimmed by 3 bases and J by 15 bases, leaving 17 bases between them. CDR1 is SEHNR, CDR2 FQNEAQ, per germline (reference sequence).

The chain joins TRBV6-1 to TRBJ2-7; TRBD1 aligns across 8 bases. J gave up 3 bases and V 7 bases, and 8 bases lay outside the gene matches. The CDR3 contains 14 residues. The V gene's germline CDR1 is MNHNS and CDR2 SASEGT. The CDR3 reads CASTDRGPYYEQYF. The CDR3 nucleotides read TGTGCCAGCACCGACAGGGGACCCTACTACGAGCAGTACTTC.

This chain uses TRBV5-1 with TRBJ2-1; 10 bases match TRBD1. The CDR3 contains 14 residues. V trimming: 7 bases; J trimming: 6 bases; junction bases outside the gene matches: 7. In germline, CDR1 is SGHRS, CDR2 YFSETQ. This CDR3 reads CASRVGQGVNEQFF. The CDR3, as DNA: TGCGCCAGCCGGGTCGGACAGGGGGTCAATGAGCAGTTCTTC.

The J gene is TRBJ2-1, the V gene TRBV5-4; D is unresolved. Germline V gene lookup returns CDR1 SGHNT and CDR2 YYREEE (reference sequence). The CDR3 spans 15 residues. V was shortened by 6 bases and J by 5 bases, with 18 bases between the two germline ends. DNA for the CDR3: TGTGCCAGCACCCCCAGCGTTTCTGAAAACAATGAGCAGTTCTTC. Its translation: CASTPSVSENNEQFF.

The chain is built from TRBV30 and TRBJ2-7; D remains unclear. This CDR3 is 14 amino acids long. The V gene's germline CDR1 is GTSNPN and CDR2 SVGIG (reference sequence). V gave up 2 bases and J gave up 2 bases, with 13 bases separating them. The CDR3: CAWSRPPQPYEQYF. Written as DNA, the CDR3 is TGTGCCTGGAGTCGACCCCCACAGCCCTACGAGCAGTACTTC.

The chain is built from TRBV29-1 and TRBJ2-1; 10 bases align to TRBD1. The CDR3 has 13 amino acids. Losses at the gene ends were 7 bases for V and 6 bases for J; bases not matched to a gene: 6. In germline, CDR1 is SQVTM, CDR2 ANQGSEA. The CDR3: CSADRGRSNEQFF. CDR3 DNA: TGCAGCGCAGACAGGGGGCGCAGCAATGAGCAGTTCTTC.

The sample holds one count of this clone. The genes are TRBV9 and TRBJ1-1, with a weak D call TRBD1 (6 bases). CDR3 size: 14 residues. CDR1 and CDR2 (germline): SGDLS, YYNGEE. Between the trimmed V and J ends, which lost 3 bases and 1 base, there was a span of 10 bases. The CDR3 protein is CASSARDTNTEAFF. As DNA, the CDR3 is TGTGCCAGCAGCGCCCGGGACACGAACACTGAAGCTTTCTTT.

This chain links TRBV29-1 with TRBJ1-1; possible D gene TRBD1, 6 bases. From germline, CDR1 is SQVTM and CDR2 ANQGSEA. This CDR3 is built from 11 residues. Written as DNA, the CDR3 is TGCTCGGGGGGGCTGAACACTGAAGCTTTCTTT. This translates into CSGGLNTEAFF.

V usage is TRBV9 and J usage is TRBJ2-2, with 9 positions matching TRBD2. CDR1 and CDR2 from the germline V gene are SGDLS and YYNGEE. The trim removed 3 bases at V and 6 bases at J, leaving 6 bases unmatched. The CDR3 is made up of 15 amino acids. CDR3: CASSEGLAEAGELFF. In DNA, the CDR3 is TGTGCCAGCAGCGAGGGACTAGCCGAGGCCGGGGAGCTGTTTTTT.

The chain links TRBV6-4 to TRBJ2-7; a weak D match, TRBD1 (5 bases). V was pared by 0 bases and J by 2 bases, with 11 bases between. Germline V gene data show CDR1 as MRHNA and CDR2 as SNTAGT. The CDR3 extends over 15 amino acids. CDR3 region: CASSDSGAGPYEQYF. The CDR3 nucleotides are TGTGCCAGCAGTGACTCTGGGGCTGGCCCCTACGAGCAGTACTTC.

The chain carries TRBV7-2 and TRBJ1-3; D not resolved. Deletions cut 6 bases from V and 2 bases from J, with 5 bases between. In germline, CDR1 is SGHTA, CDR2 FQGNSA. The CDR3 is 12 amino acids. CDR3 residues: CASSLTGNTIYF. The CDR3 region has the DNA TGTGCCAGCAGTCTTACTGGAAACACCATATATTTT.

The V and J genes are TRBV28 and TRBJ2-2; 8 bases fit TRBD1. The CDR3 contains 17 residues. The J segment lost 3 bases and the V segment lost 5 bases, leaving 11 bases of the junction unmatched. Germline V gene sequence: CDR1 MDHEN, CDR2 SYDVKM. The CDR3 DNA reads TGTGCCAGCAGTAACTTCCCGGGACAGGTATACACCGGGGAGCTGTTTTTT. Residues: CASSNFPGQVYTGELFF.

This chain links TRBV28 with TRBJ1-3; 7 bases map to TRBD1. The CDR3 runs 15 residues. Germline lookup yields CDR1 MDHEN and CDR2 SYDVKM. V shed 5 bases, J shed 4 bases, and the junction held 8 bases outside the gene matches. The CDR3 here is CASSLDRAMGNTIYF. As DNA, the CDR3 is TGTGCCAGCAGTCTAGACAGGGCGATGGGAAACACCATATATTTT.

A single count supports this clone. CDR3 loop: CASSWGGASYEQYF. The CDR3 DNA reads as TGTGCCAGCAGTTGGGGCGGGGCCTCCTACGAGCAGTACTTC. The chain recombines TRBV6-5 with TRBJ2-7, with D tentatively TRBD2 (6 bases). Germline CDR1 MNHEY, CDR2 SVGAGI. The V end lost 4 bases, the J end lost 0 bases, and 10 bases lay between the germline ends. The CDR3 covers 14 residues.

The chain uses TRBV25-1 and TRBJ1-6; D unclear. The CDR3 sequence is 11 residues long. The germline CDR1 and CDR2 sequences are MGHDK and SYGVNS. V dropped 1 base and J dropped 10 bases, with 2 bases sitting between them. CDR3: CASSEWSPLHF. The CDR3 nucleotides are TGTGCCAGCAGTGAATGGTCACCCCTCCACTTT.